One and the same sample provided the 10 T cell receptor beta chains below, sequenced in a study of identical twins. One entry per CDR3 protein, called by TCRdb with MiXCR from the 5' RACE reads. Altogether around 960,000 distinct CDR3 sequences are present, roughly 12% being singletons, with the ten largest covering around 1.5%. These data were also filed under a second study, of yellow fever vaccine responses in identical twins.

Material for sequencing was PBMCs. These TCRs come from a woman under 30 in good health.

The V and J genes are TRBV20-1 and TRBJ2-4; D call uncertain. Trimming removed 6 bases at V and 0 bases at J, with 18 bases between. Germline lookup yields CDR1 DFQATT and CDR2 SNEGSKA (reference sequence). The CDR3 totals 16 residues. CDR3 amino acids: CSASSFGVLAKNIQYF. The DNA of the CDR3 is TGCAGTGCCTCCTCGTTTGGGGTTCTAGCCAAAAACATTCAGTACTTC.

This chain connects TRBV4-1 to TRBJ2-2, with 11 bases matching TRBD2. V shed 1 base and J 5 bases; nucleotides not matched to a gene: 3. From germline, CDR1 is MGHRA and CDR2 YSYEKL. There are 16 residues in the CDR3. CDR3 nucleotide sequence: TGCGCCAGCAGCCAAGTAGCGGGAGGGTGGACCGGGGAGCTGTTTTTT. Its protein is CASSQVAGGWTGELFF.

This clonotype was seen at least ten times. The rearrangement links TRBV12-3 or TRBV12-4 to TRBJ1-2; D is possibly TRBD1 (6 bases). The V end lost 6 bases, the J end lost 2 bases, and 13 bases lay between the germline ends. The CDR3 is 14 residues long. This CDR3 is CASRPSTGNYGYTF. The CDR3, as DNA: TGTGCCAGCAGGCCCTCCACAGGGAACTATGGCTACACCTTC.

This clonotype showed up just a few times. V gene TRBV9 combines with J gene TRBJ2-5; D may correspond to TRBD1 or TRBD2 (5 bases each). The CDR3 consists of 15 residues. Germline CDR1 SGDLS, CDR2 YYNGEE. The ends were cut back, 6 bases at V and 1 base at J, with 16 bases in the middle. This chain's CDR3 is CASNTRPGTQETQYF. DNA for the CDR3: TGTGCCAGCAATACTCGGCCAGGGACCCAAGAGACCCAGTACTTC.

Of note for this clonotype: Just one base apart from a much larger clone, this may be a read error. This sequence joins TRBV7-9 and TRBJ2-5; D call uncertain. The CDR3 is 16 residues long. Germline CDR1 reads SEHNR; CDR2 reads FQNEAQ (reference sequence). With 0 bases removed from V and 2 bases from J, the gap between germline ends came to 13 bases. The CDR3 reads CASSLALTVVQETQYF. Written as DNA, the CDR3 is TGTGCCAGCAGCTTAGCCTTAACAGTGGTACAAGAGACCCAGTACTTC.

This clonotype came up many times. This chain links TRBV20-1 with TRBJ2-1, with D possibly TRBD1 on 6 matching bases. The CDR3 has 13 residues. The V gene lost 3 bases and the J gene lost 1 base, with 7 bases spanning the gap. Germline CDR1 and CDR2: DFQATT and SNEGSKA (reference sequence). The CDR3 reads CSASRGSYNEQFF. The CDR3 coding sequence is TGCAGTGCTAGCAGGGGATCCTACAATGAGCAGTTCTTC.

The chain is built from TRBV20-1 and TRBJ1-1, with D possibly matching TRBD1 (5 bases). The V end was cut by 5 bases, the J end by 6 bases, with 13 bases between. CDR1 is DFQATT, CDR2 SNEGSKA, per germline (reference sequence). This CDR3 region has 12 residues. CDR3 DNA: TGCAGTGCTCAGAGATGGGGGTCTGAAGCTTTCTTT. Protein product: CSAQRWGSEAFF.

The chain links TRBV5-1 to TRBJ2-3, with TRBD2 as a possible D gene (6 bases). Per germline, CDR1 SGHRS and CDR2 YFSETQ. Trimming took off 0 bases at V and 2 bases at J, with 16 bases between the two ends. The CDR3 consists of 17 residues. Written as DNA, the CDR3 is TGCGCCAGCAGCTTGGGACTAGGAGGGCCTGACACAGATACGCAGTATTTT. As protein: CASSLGLGGPDTDTQYF. The full variable domain, completed using reference TRBV5-1 and TRBJ2-3, is KAGVTQTPRYLIKTRGQQVTLSCSPISGHRSVSWYQQTPGQGLQFLFEYFSETQRNKGNFPGRFSGRQFSNSRSEMNVSTLELGDSALYLCASSLGLGGPDTDTQYFGPGTRLTVL.

A few counts support this clonotype. This chain links TRBV2 with TRBJ2-5, with D possibly being TRBD1 or TRBD2 (5 bases each). V was trimmed by 8 bases and J by 2 bases, leaving 12 bases between them. Per germline, CDR1 SNHLY and CDR2 FYNNEI. The CDR3 totals 13 residues. Here the CDR3 DNA reads TGTGCCAGCTCGGAGGACATGCAAGAGACCCAGTACTTC. Its translation is CASSEDMQETQYF.

This clonotype was seen only a few times. The chain joins TRBV11-1 to TRBJ2-2, with 10 bases that match TRBD2. This CDR3 comprises 16 residues. CDR1 SGHAT and CDR2 FQDESV come from the germline V gene (reference sequence). Trimming at V came to 4 bases and at J to 0 bases, leaving 2 bases not matched to a gene. The CDR3 DNA reads TGTGCCAGCAGCTCAGCGGGAGGGCCGAACACCGGGGAGCTGTTTTTT. This sequence encodes CASSSAGGPNTGELFF.